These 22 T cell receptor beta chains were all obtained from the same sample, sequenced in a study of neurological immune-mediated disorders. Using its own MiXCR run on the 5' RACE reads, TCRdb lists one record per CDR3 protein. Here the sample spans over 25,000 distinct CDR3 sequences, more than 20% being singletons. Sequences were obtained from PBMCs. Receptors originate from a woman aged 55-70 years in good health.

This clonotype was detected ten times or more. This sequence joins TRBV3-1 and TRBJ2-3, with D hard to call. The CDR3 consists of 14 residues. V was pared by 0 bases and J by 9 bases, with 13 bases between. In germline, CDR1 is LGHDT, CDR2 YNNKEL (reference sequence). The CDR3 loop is CASSQDSRSETQYF. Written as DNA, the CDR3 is TGTGCCAGCAGCCAAGACTCTCGCAGTGAAACGCAGTATTTT.

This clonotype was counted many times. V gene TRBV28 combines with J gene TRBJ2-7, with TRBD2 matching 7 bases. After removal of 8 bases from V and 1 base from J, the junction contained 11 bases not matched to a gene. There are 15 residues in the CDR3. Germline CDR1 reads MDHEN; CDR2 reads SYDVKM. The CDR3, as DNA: TGTGCCAGCGTCGGGGGGTCAGGTGGGTCCTACGAGCAGTACTTC. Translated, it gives CASVGGSGGSYEQYF.

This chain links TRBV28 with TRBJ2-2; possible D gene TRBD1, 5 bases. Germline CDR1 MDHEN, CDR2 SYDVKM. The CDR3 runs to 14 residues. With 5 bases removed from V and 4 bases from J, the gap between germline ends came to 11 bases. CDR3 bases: TGTGCCAGCAGTCCATGGGGCGGCACCGGGGAGCTGTTTTTT. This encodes CASSPWGGTGELFF.

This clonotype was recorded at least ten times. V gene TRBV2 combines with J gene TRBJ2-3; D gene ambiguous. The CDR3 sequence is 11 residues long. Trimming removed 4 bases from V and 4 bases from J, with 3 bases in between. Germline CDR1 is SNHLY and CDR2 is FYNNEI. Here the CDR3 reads CASSVPDTQYF. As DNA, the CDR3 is TGTGCCAGCAGTGTTCCAGATACGCAGTATTTT. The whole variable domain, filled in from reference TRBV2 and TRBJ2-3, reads EPEVTQTPSHQVTQMGQEVILRCVPISNHLYFYWYRQILGQKVEFLVSFYNNEISEKSEIFDDQFSVERPDGSNFTLKIRSTKLEDSAMYFCASSVPDTQYFGPGTRLTVL.

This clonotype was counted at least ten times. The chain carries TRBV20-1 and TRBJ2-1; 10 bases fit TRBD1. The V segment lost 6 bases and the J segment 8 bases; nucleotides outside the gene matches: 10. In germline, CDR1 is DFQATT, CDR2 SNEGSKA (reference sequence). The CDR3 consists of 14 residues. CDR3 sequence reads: CSAANIGTGDEQFF. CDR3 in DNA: TGCAGTGCCGCCAATATTGGGACAGGGGATGAGCAGTTCTTC.

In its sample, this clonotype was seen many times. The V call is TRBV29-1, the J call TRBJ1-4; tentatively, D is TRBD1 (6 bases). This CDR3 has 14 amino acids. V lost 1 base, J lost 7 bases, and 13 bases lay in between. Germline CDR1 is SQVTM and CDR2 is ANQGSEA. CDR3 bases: TGCAGCGTTGAAGGAACAGGGACGGCTGAAAAACTGTTTTTT. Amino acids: CSVEGTGTAEKLFF.

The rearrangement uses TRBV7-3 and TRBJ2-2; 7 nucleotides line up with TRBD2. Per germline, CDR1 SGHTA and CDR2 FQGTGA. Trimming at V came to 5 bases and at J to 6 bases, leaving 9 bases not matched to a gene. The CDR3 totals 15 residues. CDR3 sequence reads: CASSPTRGSAGELFF. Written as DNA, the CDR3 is TGTGCCAGCAGCCCGACGCGGGGGAGCGCCGGGGAGCTGTTTTTT.

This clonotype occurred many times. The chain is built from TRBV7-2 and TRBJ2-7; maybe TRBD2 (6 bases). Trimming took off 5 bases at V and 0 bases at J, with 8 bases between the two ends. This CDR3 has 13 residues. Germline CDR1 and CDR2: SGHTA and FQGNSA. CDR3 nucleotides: TGTGCCAGCAGCGGAGGGAACTCCTACGAGCAGTACTTC. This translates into CASSGGNSYEQYF.

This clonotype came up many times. CDR3 in amino acids: CASSLGQGQPQHF. As DNA, the CDR3 is TGCGCCAGCAGCTTGGGGCAAGGTCAGCCCCAGCATTTT. The rearrangement joins TRBV5-1 to TRBJ1-5, with D hard to call. Trimming stripped 0 bases from V and 6 bases from J, with 7 bases between. The CDR3 extends over 13 amino acids. Germline V gene sequence: CDR1 SGHRS, CDR2 YFSETQ.

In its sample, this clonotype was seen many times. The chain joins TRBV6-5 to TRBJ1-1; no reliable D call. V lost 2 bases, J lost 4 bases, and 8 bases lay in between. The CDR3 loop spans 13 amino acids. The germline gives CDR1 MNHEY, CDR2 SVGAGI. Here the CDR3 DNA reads TGTGCCAGCAGTTACAGGGTTGGCACTGAAGCTTTCTTT. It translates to CASSYRVGTEAFF.

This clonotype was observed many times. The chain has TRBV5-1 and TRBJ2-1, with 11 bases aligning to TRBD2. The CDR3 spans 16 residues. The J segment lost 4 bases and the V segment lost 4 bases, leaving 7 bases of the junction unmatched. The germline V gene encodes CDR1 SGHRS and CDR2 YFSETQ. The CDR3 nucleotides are TGCGCCAGCAGCAGGACACTAGCGGGGGCGTACAATGAGCAGTTCTTC. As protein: CASSRTLAGAYNEQFF.

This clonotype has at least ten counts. CDR3 amino acids: CASSLIRNGWGTQYF. The CDR3 DNA sequence: TGTGCCAGCAGCTTAATACGCAACGGGTGGGGGACCCAGTACTTC. The V call is TRBV7-2, the J call TRBJ2-5; the D is unclear. Per germline, CDR1 SGHTA and CDR2 FQGNSA. V dropped 2 bases and J dropped 7 bases, with 17 bases sitting between them. This CDR3 comprises 15 residues.

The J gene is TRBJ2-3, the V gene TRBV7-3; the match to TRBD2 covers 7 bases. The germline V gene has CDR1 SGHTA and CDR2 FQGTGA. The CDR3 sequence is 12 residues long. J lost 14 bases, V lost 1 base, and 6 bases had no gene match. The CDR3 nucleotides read TGTGCCAGCAGCTTAAACGGGGAGGGAAGGTATTTT. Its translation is CASSLNGEGRYF.

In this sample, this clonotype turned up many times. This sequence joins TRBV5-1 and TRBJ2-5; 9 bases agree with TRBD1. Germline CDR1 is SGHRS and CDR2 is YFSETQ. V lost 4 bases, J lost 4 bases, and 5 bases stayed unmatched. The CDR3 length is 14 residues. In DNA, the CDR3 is TGCGCCAGCAGCCTAGGACAGGGGAGAGAGACCCAGTACTTC. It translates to CASSLGQGRETQYF.

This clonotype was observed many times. The CDR3 region has the DNA TGTGCCAGCAGCGGGGATCGTGGCTACACCTTC. Its protein is CASSGDRGYTF. This chain connects TRBV6-2 or TRBV6-3 to TRBJ1-2; D is uncertain. This CDR3 comprises 11 residues. The germline V gene encodes CDR1 MNHEY and CDR2 SVGEGT. The germline V and J ends were trimmed by 6 bases and 7 bases, with 9 bases remaining between them.

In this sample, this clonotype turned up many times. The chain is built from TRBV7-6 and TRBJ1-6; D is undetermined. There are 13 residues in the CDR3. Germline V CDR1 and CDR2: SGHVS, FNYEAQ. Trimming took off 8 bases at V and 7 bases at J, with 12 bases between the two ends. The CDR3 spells CASRREGNSPLHF. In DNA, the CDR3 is TGTGCCAGCCGTCGGGAAGGCAATTCACCCCTCCACTTT.

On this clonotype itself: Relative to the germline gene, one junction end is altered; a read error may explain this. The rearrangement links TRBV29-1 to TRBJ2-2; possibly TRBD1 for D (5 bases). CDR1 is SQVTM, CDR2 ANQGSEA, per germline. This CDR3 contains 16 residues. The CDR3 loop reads CCVRTWGLLNTGELFF. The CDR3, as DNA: TGCTGCGTCCGGACATGGGGCCTGCTTAACACCGGGGAGCTGTTTTTT.

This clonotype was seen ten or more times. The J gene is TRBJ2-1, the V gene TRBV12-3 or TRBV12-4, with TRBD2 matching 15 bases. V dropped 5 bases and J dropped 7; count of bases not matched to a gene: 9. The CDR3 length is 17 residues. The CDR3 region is CASSVGLAGGPKNEQFF. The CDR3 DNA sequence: TGTGCCAGCAGTGTTGGACTAGCGGGAGGGCCAAAAAATGAGCAGTTCTTC.

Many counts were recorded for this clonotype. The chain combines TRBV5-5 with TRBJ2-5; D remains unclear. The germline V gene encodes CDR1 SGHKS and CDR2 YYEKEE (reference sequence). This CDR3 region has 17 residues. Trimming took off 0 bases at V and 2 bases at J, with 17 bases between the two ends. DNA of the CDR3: TGTGCCAGCAGCTTGGGGACCAACCTCCGTGGGCAAGAGACCCAGTACTTC. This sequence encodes CASSLGTNLRGQETQYF.

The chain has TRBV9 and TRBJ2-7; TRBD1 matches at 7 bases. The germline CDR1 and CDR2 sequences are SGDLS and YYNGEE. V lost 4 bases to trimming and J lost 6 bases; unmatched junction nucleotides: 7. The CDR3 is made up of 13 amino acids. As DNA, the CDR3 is TGTGCCAGCAGCCCAGGGGGTGGGGGCGAGCAGTACTTC. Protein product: CASSPGGGGEQYF. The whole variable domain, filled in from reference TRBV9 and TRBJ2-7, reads DSGVTQTPKHLITATGQRVTLRCSPRSGDLSVYWYQQSLDQGLQFLIQYYNGEERAKGNILERFSAQQFPDLHSELNLSSLELGDSALYFCASSPGGGGEQYFGPGTRLTVT.

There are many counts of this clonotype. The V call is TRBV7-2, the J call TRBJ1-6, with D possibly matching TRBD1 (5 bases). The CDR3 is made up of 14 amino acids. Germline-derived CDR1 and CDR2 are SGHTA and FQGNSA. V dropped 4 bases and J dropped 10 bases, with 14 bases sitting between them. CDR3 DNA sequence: TGTGCCAGCAGCTCTTCGGGGGGAAGATCACCCCTCCACTTT. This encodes CASSSSGGRSPLHF. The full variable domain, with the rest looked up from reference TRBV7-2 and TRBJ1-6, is GAGVSQSPSNKVTEKGKDVELRCDPISGHTALYWYRQSLGQGLEFLIYFQGNSAPDKSGLPSDRFSAERTGGSVSTLTIQRTQQEDSAVYLCASSSSGGRSPLHFGNGTRLTVT.

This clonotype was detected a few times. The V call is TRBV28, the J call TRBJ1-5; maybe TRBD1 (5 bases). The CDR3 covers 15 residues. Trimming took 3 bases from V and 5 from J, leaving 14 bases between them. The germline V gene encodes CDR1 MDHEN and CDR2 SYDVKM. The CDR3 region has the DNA TGTGCCAGCAGTTTTCCCGACAGCCTTGATCAGCCCCAGCATTTT. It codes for CASSFPDSLDQPQHF.